A single sample gave rise to the 31 T cell receptor beta chains below, sequenced in a study of blood T cell repertoires in COVID-19. The method was immunoSEQ multiplex PCR; TCRdb's version includes in-frame clones alone and lacks a portion of them. Among about 270,000 clones listed, around nine tenths were seen once. Input material: peripheral blood. These receptors were taken from a man aged 40-49 years who had recovered from COVID-19.

The chain links TRBV7-2 to TRBJ2-7; TRBD1 agrees at 11 bases. J gave up 3 bases and V 1 base, and 2 bases lay outside the gene matches. Germline CDR1 is SGHTA and CDR2 is FQGNSA. The CDR3 has 15 residues. CDR3 residues: CASSLVGTGGYEQYF. For the CDR3, the DNA is TGTGCCAGCAGCTTAGTAGGGACAGGGGGCTACGAGCAGTACTTC.

This clone was recorded once. Other DNA sequences within the sample encode an identical CDR3. The chain joins TRBV7-2 to TRBJ2-1, with D uncertain. The CDR3 extends over 13 amino acids. Germline CDR1 SGHTA, CDR2 FQGNSA. Trimming stripped 5 bases from V and 0 bases from J, with 5 bases between. The CDR3 reads CASSLNSYNEQFF. CDR3 sequence (DNA): TGTGCCAGCAGCCTTAACTCCTACAATGAGCAGTTCTTC.

The chain links TRBV10-3 to TRBJ2-7; TRBD1 matches 8 bases. Germline V lookup: CDR1 ENHRY, CDR2 SYGVKD. After removal of 4 bases from V and 5 bases from J, the junction contained 16 bases not matched to a gene. This CDR3 comprises 17 residues. The DNA for the CDR3 is TGTGCCATCAGTGGGGGGCAGGGGGCCGACTATGTAAACGAGCAGTACTTC. Translation gives CAISGGQGADYVNEQYF.

The genes are TRBV15 and TRBJ1-5, with 9 nucleotides matching TRBD1. The V gene's germline CDR1 is LNHNV and CDR2 YYDKDF (reference sequence). This CDR3 contains 16 residues. Unmatched junction bases numbered 4, after V lost 1 base and J lost 3 bases. CDR3 in amino acids: CATSRAGQGPNQPQHF. CDR3 DNA sequence: TGTGCCACCAGCAGAGCGGGACAGGGCCCCAATCAGCCCCAGCATTTT.

The gene calls are TRBV6-1 and TRBJ2-3; D is unclear. Germline V gene lookup returns CDR1 MNHNS and CDR2 SASEGT. Trimming took off 2 bases at V and 0 bases at J, with 9 bases between the two ends. This CDR3 comprises 15 residues. The CDR3 protein is CASSERASSTDTQYF. The DNA of the CDR3 is TGTGCCAGCAGTGAACGAGCCTCTAGCACAGATACGCAGTATTTT.

This clone came up a few times. This chain joins TRBV7-8 and TRBJ2-7; 10 bases match TRBD2. The CDR3 is made up of 14 amino acids. Germline loops: CDR1 SGHVS, CDR2 FQNEAQ. The V gene end was trimmed by 6 bases and the J gene end by 5 bases; junction bases not matched to a gene: 7. Here the CDR3 DNA reads TGTGCCAGCAGTCTAGCGGGAGAGGCCAACGAGCAGTACTTC. Its protein is CASSLAGEANEQYF.

J is TRBJ2-1 and V is TRBV4-3; D unclear. The CDR3 has 17 residues. Germline V gene sequence: CDR1 LGHNA, CDR2 YSLEER. Trimming cost V 2 bases and J 0 bases, with 14 bases left between them. The CDR3 DNA reads as TGCGCCAGCAGCCAAAATCTAGAACTCCTCTCCTACAATGAGCAGTTCTTC. Amino acids: CASSQNLELLSYNEQFF.

This rearrangement joins TRBV27 to TRBJ2-7, with D possibly TRBD1 on 6 matching bases. Between the trimmed V and J ends, which lost 4 bases and 0 bases, there was a span of 13 bases. Germline CDR1 reads MNHEY; CDR2 reads SMNVEV (reference sequence). The CDR3 length is 15 residues. CDR3 protein: CASSWDIYSSYEQYF. CDR3 nucleotide sequence: TGTGCCAGCAGTTGGGACATTTACAGCTCCTACGAGCAGTACTTC.

J is TRBJ2-1 and V is TRBV11-2; 7 positions match TRBD2. This CDR3 region has 16 residues. V was clipped by 1 base and J by 3 bases; unmatched bases: 6. CDR1 and CDR2 (germline): SGHAT, FQNNGV. Here the CDR3 reads CASSLGLAVYYNEQFF. Here the CDR3 DNA reads TGTGCCAGCAGCTTAGGGCTAGCGGTCTACTACAATGAGCAGTTCTTC.

This clone was counted a few times. This chain links TRBV7-9 with TRBJ2-1; 9 bases align to TRBD2. CDR1 SEHNR and CDR2 FQNEAQ come from the germline V gene (reference sequence). The V gene end was trimmed by 4 bases and the J gene end by 6 bases; junction bases not matched to a gene: 4. The CDR3 extends over 14 amino acids. The CDR3 DNA reads TGTGCCAGCAGCTCCACGGGACTAGCCAATGAGCAGTTCTTC. It yields the protein CASSSTGLANEQFF.

The chain has TRBV2 and TRBJ2-3, with TRBD1 identical over 7 bases. V shed 7 bases and J 3 bases; nucleotides not matched to a gene: 7. The CDR3 is 14 residues long. Germline V lookup: CDR1 SNHLY, CDR2 FYNNEI. CDR3 loop: CASNRDSYTDTQYF. Written as DNA, the CDR3 is TGTGCCAGCAACAGGGACAGTTATACAGATACGCAGTATTTT. The variable domain in full, with the rest retrieved from reference TRBV2 and TRBJ2-3, is EPEVTQTPSHQVTQMGQEVILRCVPISNHLYFYWYRQILGQKVEFLVSFYNNEISEKSEIFDDQFSVERPDGSNFTLKIRSTKLEDSAMYFCASNRDSYTDTQYFGPGTRLTVL.

In the case of this clone: This sample includes further DNA sequences coding for the same CDR3. The chain couples TRBV7-2 to TRBJ2-7, with 11 positions matching TRBD2. The germline V gene encodes CDR1 SGHTA and CDR2 FQGNSA. Germline trimming cut 4 bases from V and 2 bases from J; bases unmatched to any gene: 4. The CDR3 is 15 residues long. CDR3 coding DNA: TGTGCCAGCAGCTACCTAGCGGGGGGAACCTACGAGCAGTACTTC. Translated, it gives CASSYLAGGTYEQYF.

The chain is built from TRBV2 and TRBJ2-1; TRBD1 is a possible D gene (5 bases). The germline V gene has CDR1 SNHLY and CDR2 FYNNEI. Trimming removed 8 bases from V and 7 bases from J, with 18 bases in between. CDR3 size: 14 residues. The CDR3 sequence is CASLLGRGRNEQFF. In DNA, the CDR3 is TGTGCCAGCCTACTGGGAAGGGGAAGGAATGAGCAGTTCTTC.

The chain employs TRBV7-7 and TRBJ2-2; 7 nucleotides match TRBD1. This CDR3 is 14 amino acids long. V lost 0 bases, J lost 6 bases, and 1 base stayed unmatched. Looked up from germline, CDR1 is SSHAT and CDR2 is FNYEAQ (reference sequence). The CDR3: CASSLAQGSGELFF. For the CDR3, the DNA is TGTGCCAGCAGCTTAGCACAGGGGTCCGGGGAGCTGTTTTTT. Full variable domain (remainder filled in from reference TRBV7-7 and TRBJ2-2): GAGVSQSPRYKVTKRGQDVTLRCDPISSHATLYWYQQALGQGPEFLTYFNYEAQPDKSGLPSDRFSAERPEGSISTLTIQRTEQRDSAMYRCASSLAQGSGELFFGEGSRLTVL.

Only one count was recorded for this clone. The chain has TRBV7-2 and TRBJ2-7, with D possibly TRBD1 on 5 matching bases. The CDR3 has 17 amino acids. In germline, CDR1 is SGHTA, CDR2 FQGNSA. V was trimmed by 4 bases and J by 2 bases, leaving 21 bases between them. The CDR3 here is CASSSRNNRPTPYEQYF. The CDR3 DNA reads TGTGCCAGCAGCTCCAGAAATAACAGGCCGACTCCCTACGAGCAGTACTTC.

The gene calls are TRBV20-1 and TRBJ1-2; the D is unclear. This CDR3 comprises 13 residues. Between the trimmed V and J ends, which lost 3 bases and 4 bases, there was a span of 12 bases. Germline CDR1 reads DFQATT; CDR2 reads SNEGSKA (reference sequence). The CDR3 region has the DNA TGCAGTGCTAGTCTCCAGGAGGGCTATGGCTACACCTTC. It codes for CSASLQEGYGYTF.

The gene calls are TRBV5-1 and TRBJ2-1; D might be TRBD1 (5 bases). V lost 0 bases and J lost 10, with 8 bases in between. The CDR3 spans 12 residues. Germline assignment: CDR1 SGHRS and CDR2 YFSETQ. CDR3 DNA sequence: TGCGCCAGCAGCTTGGTCAGACAGGAGCAGTTCTTC. It is translated as CASSLVRQEQFF. Using reference TRBV5-1 and TRBJ2-1 for the parts outside the CDR3, the full variable domain is KAGVTQTPRYLIKTRGQQVTLSCSPISGHRSVSWYQQTPGQGLQFLFEYFSETQRNKGNFPGRFSGRQFSNSRSEMNVSTLELGDSALYLCASSLVRQEQFFGPGTRLTVL.

The chain links TRBV18 to TRBJ2-2, with 13 bases identical to TRBD2. The CDR3 length is 17 residues. V shed 1 base, J shed 5 bases, and the junction held 4 bases outside the gene matches. Germline-derived CDR1 and CDR2 are KGHSH and LQKENI. This CDR3 reads CASSPLGLAGMTGELFF. CDR3 coding DNA: TGTGCCAGCTCACCACTGGGACTAGCGGGAATGACCGGGGAGCTGTTTTTT. Full variable domain (missing parts from reference TRBV18 and TRBJ2-2): NAGVMQNPRHLVRRRGQEARLRCSPMKGHSHVYWYRQLPEEGLKFMVYLQKENIIDESGMPKERFSAEFPKEGPSILRIQQVVRGDSAAYFCASSPLGLAGMTGELFFGEGSRLTVL.

A single count supports this clone. This chain connects TRBV15 to TRBJ2-1, with 8 positions matching TRBD2. The CDR3 spans 16 residues. Per the germline V gene, CDR1 is LNHNV and CDR2 is YYDKDF (reference sequence). J was trimmed by 7 bases and V by 0 bases; bases with no gene match: 8. Here the CDR3 DNA reads TGTGCCACCAGCAGAGAAGCGGGGGCCGCAGGGAATGAGCAGTTCTTC. Its translation is CATSREAGAAGNEQFF.

V and J are TRBV5-6 and TRBJ2-2; the D gene is possibly TRBD2 (6 bases). V was pared by 0 bases and J by 0 bases, with 15 bases between. This CDR3 comprises 18 residues. CDR1 SGHDT and CDR2 YYEEEE come from the germline V gene. The CDR3 reads CASSLGPGGRPNTGELFF. The CDR3 nucleotides are TGTGCCAGCAGCTTGGGCCCAGGAGGGCGACCGAACACCGGGGAGCTGTTTTTT.

The V call is TRBV6-5, the J call TRBJ1-2; D is possibly TRBD1 (5 bases). V was cut by 5 bases and J by 8 bases, with 21 bases left in between. This CDR3 is built from 15 residues. Germline V gene data show CDR1 as MNHEY and CDR2 as SVGAGI. Here the CDR3 DNA reads TGTGCCAGCAGTAAACAGGCCTCGGGCGTAAAGGGCTACACCTTC. This codes for CASSKQASGVKGYTF.

The chain recombines TRBV5-4 with TRBJ1-2; D not certain. Germline V lookup: CDR1 SGHNT, CDR2 YYREEE (reference sequence). V lost 0 bases and J lost 4, with 10 bases in between. CDR3 length: 14 amino acids. This CDR3 reads CASSLVGAPYGYTF. The CDR3 DNA reads TGTGCCAGCAGCTTGGTGGGCGCACCCTATGGCTACACCTTC.

This clone was observed a single time. The CDR3 here is CSGGSNNEQFF. The CDR3 bases are TGCAGCGGGGGGTCCAACAATGAGCAGTTCTTC. The chain is built from TRBV29-1 and TRBJ2-1; D may be TRBD1 or TRBD2 (5 bases each). The V end was cut by 7 bases, the J end by 5 bases, with 9 bases between. The CDR3 totals 11 residues. Germline V gene sequence: CDR1 SQVTM, CDR2 ANQGSEA.

J is TRBJ1-1 and V is TRBV5-1; unclear D gene. Germline assignment: CDR1 SGHRS and CDR2 YFSETQ. This CDR3 has 14 amino acids. V shed 2 bases and J shed 2 bases, with 10 bases lying between them. DNA of the CDR3: TGCGCCAGCAGCTTTGGCAGGATAAACACTGAAGCTTTCTTT. It yields the protein CASSFGRINTEAFF.

This chain uses TRBV5-1 with TRBJ1-2; possibly TRBD1 for D (6 bases). The germline gives CDR1 SGHRS, CDR2 YFSETQ. Trimming took off 0 bases at V and 4 bases at J, with 13 bases between the two ends. The CDR3 covers 15 residues. CDR3 in DNA: TGCGCCAGCAGCTTGGCTCACGACAGGTCCTATGGCTACACCTTC. Translated: CASSLAHDRSYGYTF.

This clone appeared a few times. V usage is TRBV27 and J usage is TRBJ1-5; D is unclear. The CDR3 runs 14 residues. Germline V lookup: CDR1 MNHEY, CDR2 SMNVEV (reference sequence). The V gene lost 3 bases and the J gene lost 7 bases, with 13 bases spanning the gap. The CDR3: CASSLFGMGQPQHF. CDR3 DNA sequence: TGTGCCAGCAGTTTGTTCGGAATGGGCCAGCCCCAGCATTTT.

V and J are TRBV6-5 and TRBJ1-1; 7 positions match TRBD1. Germline V gene lookup returns CDR1 MNHEY and CDR2 SVGAGI. The CDR3 has 16 residues. The trim removed 2 bases at V and 0 bases at J, leaving 6 bases unmatched. This chain's CDR3 is CASSYGDRILNTEAFF. The CDR3, as DNA: TGTGCCAGCAGTTACGGGGACAGAATTTTGAACACTGAAGCTTTCTTT.

The rearrangement uses TRBV7-9 and TRBJ2-7; 12 positions match TRBD2. CDR3 length: 16 amino acids. J lost 2 bases, V lost 6 bases, and 8 bases had no gene match. CDR1 is SEHNR, CDR2 FQNEAQ, per germline (reference sequence). The CDR3 sequence is CASSQLAGGPTYEQYF. In DNA, the CDR3 is TGTGCCAGCAGTCAACTAGCGGGAGGTCCGACCTACGAGCAGTACTTC.

The chain combines TRBV9 with TRBJ2-3, with 12 bases matching TRBD2. Germline values: CDR1 SGDLS, CDR2 YYNGEE. CDR3 length: 16 amino acids. Losses at the gene ends were 1 base for V and 1 base for J; bases not matched to a gene: 1. In DNA form, the CDR3 reads TGTGCCAGCAGCGTAACTAGCGGGGGGCGCACAGATACGCAGTATTTT. Amino acids: CASSVTSGGRTDTQYF.

V is TRBV13 and J is TRBJ2-7, with D perhaps TRBD2 (6 bases). V lost 5 bases and J lost 3, with 14 bases in between. Germline V gene data show CDR1 as PRHDT and CDR2 as FYEKMQ (reference sequence). The CDR3 length is 14 residues. CDR3 in DNA: TGTGCCAGCAGCCCACGGGAGAACGTCTACGAGCAGTACTTC. As protein: CASSPRENVYEQYF.

The chain joins TRBV5-6 to TRBJ1-1; no definite D call. The germline V gene encodes CDR1 SGHDT and CDR2 YYEEEE. The CDR3 has 16 residues. The germline V and J ends were trimmed by 2 bases and 0 bases, with 14 bases remaining between them. The CDR3 nucleotides read TGTGCCAGCAGCTTTAGGAGGACCCCCATGAACACTGAAGCTTTCTTT. As protein: CASSFRRTPMNTEAFF. Full variable domain (outside the CDR3, taken from reference TRBV5-6 and TRBJ1-1): DAGVTQSPTHLIKTRGQQVTLRCSPKSGHDTVSWYQQALGQGPQFIFQYYEEEERQRGNFPDRFSGHQFPNYSSELNVNALLLGDSALYLCASSFRRTPMNTEAFFGQGTRLTVV.